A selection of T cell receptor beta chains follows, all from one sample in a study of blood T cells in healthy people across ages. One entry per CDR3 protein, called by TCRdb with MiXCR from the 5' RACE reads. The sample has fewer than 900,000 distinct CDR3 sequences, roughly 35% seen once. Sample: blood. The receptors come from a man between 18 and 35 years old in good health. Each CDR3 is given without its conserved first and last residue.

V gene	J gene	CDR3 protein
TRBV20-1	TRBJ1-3	SARDPTVGNTIY
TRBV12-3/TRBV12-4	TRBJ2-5	ASSRKGLGETQY
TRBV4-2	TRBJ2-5	ASSHIDRGLLQETQY
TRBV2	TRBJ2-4	ASSDSGNIQY
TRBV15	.	ATSRDVSGRVRRETQY
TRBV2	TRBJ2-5	ASSERDRPRQETQY
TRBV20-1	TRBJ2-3	SARTSSGGPTDTQY
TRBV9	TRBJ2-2	ASSIGPTGELF
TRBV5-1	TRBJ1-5	ASSWTGNQPQH
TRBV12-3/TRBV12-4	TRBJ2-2	ASSSRDSNTGELF
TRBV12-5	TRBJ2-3	ASGLVRRGLAGVSSTDTQY
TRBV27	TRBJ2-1	ASSFSIFDRGFLYEQF
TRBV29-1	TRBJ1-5	SGERRAGDQPQH
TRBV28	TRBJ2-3	GTGGRQTDTQY
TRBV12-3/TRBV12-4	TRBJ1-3	ASLTAVNTIY
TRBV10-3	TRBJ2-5	AISDGGETQY
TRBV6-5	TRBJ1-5	ASSGGRNNQPQH
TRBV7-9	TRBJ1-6	ASSSHDREGVHSPLH
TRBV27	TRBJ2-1	ASTDRVLSEQF
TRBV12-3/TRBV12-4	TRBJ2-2	ASSSSGGAVGELF
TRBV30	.	AWSGDGLRCEQY
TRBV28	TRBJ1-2	ASSLRGIGTNYGYT
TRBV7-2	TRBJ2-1	ASSLAAGQGINEQF
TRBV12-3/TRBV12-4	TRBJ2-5	ASIRSGGQETQY
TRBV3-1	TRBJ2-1	ASSHLSVSNEQF
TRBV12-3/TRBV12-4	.	ASSFGTKAETQF
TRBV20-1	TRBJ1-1	SARDTPEAF
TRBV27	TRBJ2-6	ASNLSLPSSGANVLT
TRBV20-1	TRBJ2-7	SARFRDRIAYEQY
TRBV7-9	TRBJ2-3	ASRPPRAHTDTQY
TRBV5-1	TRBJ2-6	ASSLRSGANVLT
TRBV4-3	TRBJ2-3	ASSQAGGTDTQY
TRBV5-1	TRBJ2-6	ASSSTLRDNVLT
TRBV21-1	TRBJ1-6	ASSTQQASSYNSPLH
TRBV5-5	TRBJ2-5	ASTRQAAGETQY
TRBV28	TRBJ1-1	ASFTPSPTEAF
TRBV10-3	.	AISTGPYNEQY
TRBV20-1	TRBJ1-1	SAIGDRGPDEAF
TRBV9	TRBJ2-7	ASSDRERGESYEQY
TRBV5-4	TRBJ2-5	ASSFGSGAGETQY
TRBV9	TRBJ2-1	ASSVEIRGEQF
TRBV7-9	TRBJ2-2	ASSSNRGPPLRYVAGELF
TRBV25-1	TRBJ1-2	ASSRSQGLNLGYT
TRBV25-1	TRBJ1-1	ASRERDRAEAF